This TCR beta chain originates from a study of graft-versus-host responses after intestinal transplantation. Turning to the study itself: Each recipient received anti-thymocyte globulin induction, then tacrolimus and steroids for about three years.

This clone occurred once. Its antigen is unknown. Profiling relied on immunoSEQ multiplex PCR, and the TCRdb table lists in-frame clones only, not all of them. The profile shows approximately 93,000 clones, about nine tenths of them singletons. CDR1 is MDHEN and CDR2 is SYDVKM in the germline V gene. V was pared by 8 bases and J by 6 bases, with 11 bases between. The CDR3 totals 12 residues. This chain connects TRBV28 to TRBJ1-5; D is uncertain. Sequenced material: unstimulated CD8+ T cells sorted from spleen or lymph node cells, taken before transplant. The receptor comes from a human donor who was the organ donor for an intestinal transplant. In DNA form, the CDR3 reads TGTGCCAGCGGGGAGGTCAGTCAGCCCCAGCATTTT. Amino acid sequence: CASGEVSQPQHF.